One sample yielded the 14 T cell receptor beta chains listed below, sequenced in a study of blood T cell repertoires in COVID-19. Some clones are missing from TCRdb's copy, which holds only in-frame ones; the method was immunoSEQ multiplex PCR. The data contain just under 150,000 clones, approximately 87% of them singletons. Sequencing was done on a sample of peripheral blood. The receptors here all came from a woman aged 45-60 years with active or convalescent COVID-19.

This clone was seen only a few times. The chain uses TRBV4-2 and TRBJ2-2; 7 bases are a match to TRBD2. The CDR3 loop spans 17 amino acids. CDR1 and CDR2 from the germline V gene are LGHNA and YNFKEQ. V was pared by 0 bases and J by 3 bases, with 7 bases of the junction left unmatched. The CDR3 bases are TGTGCCAGCAGCCAAGATGTGCGGGAGTGGGACACCGGGGAGCTGTTTTTT. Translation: CASSQDVREWDTGELFF.

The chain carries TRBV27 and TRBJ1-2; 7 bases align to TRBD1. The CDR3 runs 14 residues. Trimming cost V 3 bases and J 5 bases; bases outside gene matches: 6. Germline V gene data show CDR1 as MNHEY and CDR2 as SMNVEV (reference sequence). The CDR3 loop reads CASSFSPQGYGYTF. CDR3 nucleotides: TGTGCCAGCAGTTTTTCGCCACAGGGGTATGGCTACACCTTC.

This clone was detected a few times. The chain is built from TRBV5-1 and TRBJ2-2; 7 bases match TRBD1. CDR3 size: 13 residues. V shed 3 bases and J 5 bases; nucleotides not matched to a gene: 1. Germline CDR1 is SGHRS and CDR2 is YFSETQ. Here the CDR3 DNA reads TGCGCCAGCAGCTCACAGGGGACCGGGGAGCTGTTTTTT. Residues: CASSSQGTGELFF. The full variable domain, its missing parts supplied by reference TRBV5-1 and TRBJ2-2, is KAGVTQTPRYLIKTRGQQVTLSCSPISGHRSVSWYQQTPGQGLQFLFEYFSETQRNKGNFPGRFSGRQFSNSRSEMNVSTLELGDSALYLCASSSQGTGELFFGEGSRLTVL.

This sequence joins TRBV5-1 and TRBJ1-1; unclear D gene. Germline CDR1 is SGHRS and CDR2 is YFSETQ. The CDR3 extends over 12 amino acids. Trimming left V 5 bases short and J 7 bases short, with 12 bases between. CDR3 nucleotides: TGCGCCAGCAGTAACAGCTATTATGAAGCTTTCTTT. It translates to CASSNSYYEAFF.

The CDR3 region is CASSNTGRTEAFF. CDR3 in DNA: TGTGCCAGTAGCAATACAGGTCGCACTGAAGCTTTCTTT. This sequence joins TRBV19 and TRBJ1-1; D may be TRBD1 (5 bases). Trimming shortened V by 6 bases and J by 4 bases, and 12 bases separated the two germline ends. The CDR3 covers 13 residues. CDR1 and CDR2 from the germline V gene are LNHDA and SQIVND (reference sequence).

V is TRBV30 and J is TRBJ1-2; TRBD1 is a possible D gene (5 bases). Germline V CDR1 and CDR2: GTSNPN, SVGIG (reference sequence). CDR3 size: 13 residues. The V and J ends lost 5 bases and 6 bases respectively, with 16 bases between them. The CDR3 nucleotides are TGTGCCTGGCAGCTAGGGACTATGGATGGCTACACCTTC. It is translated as CAWQLGTMDGYTF.

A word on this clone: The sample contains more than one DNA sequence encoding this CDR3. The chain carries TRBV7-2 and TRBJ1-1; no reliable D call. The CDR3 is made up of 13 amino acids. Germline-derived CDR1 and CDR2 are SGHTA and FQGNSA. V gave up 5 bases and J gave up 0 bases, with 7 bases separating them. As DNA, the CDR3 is TGTGCCAGCAGCCTCTATATGAACACTGAAGCTTTCTTT. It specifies CASSLYMNTEAFF. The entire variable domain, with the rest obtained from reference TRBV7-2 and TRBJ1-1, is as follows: GAGVSQSPSNKVTEKGKDVELRCDPISGHTALYWYRQSLGQGLEFLIYFQGNSAPDKSGLPSDRFSAERTGGSVSTLTIQRTQQEDSAVYLCASSLYMNTEAFFGQGTRLTVV.

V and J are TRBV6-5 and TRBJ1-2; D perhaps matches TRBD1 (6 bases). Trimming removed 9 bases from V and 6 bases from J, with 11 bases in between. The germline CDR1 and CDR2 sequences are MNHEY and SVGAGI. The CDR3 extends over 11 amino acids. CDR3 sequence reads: CASGKGDGYTF. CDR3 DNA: TGTGCCAGTGGAAAGGGGGATGGCTACACCTTC.

CDR3 nucleotide sequence: TGTGCCAGCAGCTTAGATCAGGTGTCCTACAATGAGCAGTTCTTC. Protein sequence: CASSLDQVSYNEQFF. This chain joins TRBV11-2 and TRBJ2-1; D ambiguous. Germline V gives CDR1 SGHAT, CDR2 FQNNGV. There are 15 residues in the CDR3. Trimming cost V 0 bases and J 1 base, with 7 bases left between them.

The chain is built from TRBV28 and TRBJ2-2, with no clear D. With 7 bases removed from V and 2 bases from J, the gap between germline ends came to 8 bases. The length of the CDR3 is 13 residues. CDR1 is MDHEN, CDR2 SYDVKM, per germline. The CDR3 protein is CASTSYNTGELFF. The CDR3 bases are TGTGCCAGCACCAGTTATAACACCGGGGAGCTGTTTTTT.

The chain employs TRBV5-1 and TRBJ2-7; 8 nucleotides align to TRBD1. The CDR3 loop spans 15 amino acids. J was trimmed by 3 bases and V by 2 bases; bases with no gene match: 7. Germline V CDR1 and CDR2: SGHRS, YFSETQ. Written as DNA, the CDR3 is TGCGCCAGCAGCTTAAAGGACAGGGCGATCTACGAGCAGTACTTC. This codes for CASSLKDRAIYEQYF.

CDR3: CASSQTRSETQYF. The CDR3 bases are TGTGCCAGCAGCCAAACGAGGTCAGAGACCCAGTACTTC. The chain joins TRBV3-1 (or the pseudogene TRBV3-2) to TRBJ2-5, with unresolved D. CDR3 length: 13 residues. V lost 2 bases and J lost 4, with 8 bases in between. Germline CDR1 is LGHDT and CDR2 is YNNKEL (reference sequence).

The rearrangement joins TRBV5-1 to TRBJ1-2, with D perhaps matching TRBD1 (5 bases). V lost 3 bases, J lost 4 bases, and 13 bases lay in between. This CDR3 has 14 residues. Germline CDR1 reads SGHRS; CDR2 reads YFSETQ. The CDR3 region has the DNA TGCGCCAGCAGCTCGTCGGGGGGAATCTATGGCTACACCTTC. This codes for CASSSSGGIYGYTF.

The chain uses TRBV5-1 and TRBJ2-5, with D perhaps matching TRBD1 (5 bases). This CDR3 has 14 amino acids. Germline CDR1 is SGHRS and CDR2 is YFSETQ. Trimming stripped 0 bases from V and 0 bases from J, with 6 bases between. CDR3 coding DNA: TGCGCCAGCAGCTTGGGACAGCACCAAGAGACCCAGTACTTC. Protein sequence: CASSLGQHQETQYF.